The clone carrying this T cell receptor beta chain was seen only a few times. V lost 5 bases to trimming and J lost 3 bases, with 13 bases between them. This CDR3 is built from 14 residues. Germline V gene data show CDR1 as MNHEY and CDR2 as SVGAGI. In the original processing: Cell counts per sample came from amplifying reference gene primers. Libraries were prepared by immunoSEQ multiplex PCR; TCRdb keeps only in-frame clonotypes and omits some of them. V and J calls and clone size are those listed in that table; D and trimming were worked out from the DNA. The sample has a few hundred thousand clones, around 83% seen once. The data were taken from a study of blood T cell repertoires in COVID-19. Study background: The samples span acute and convalescent COVID-19 from the United States, Italy and Spain.

Sequenced sample: peripheral blood. This clonotype was obtained from a man in his fifties or sixties with active or convalescent COVID-19. The chain employs TRBV6-5 and TRBJ1-1, with D unclear. CDR3 amino acids: CASSPRGVYTEAFF. The CDR3 DNA follows: TGTGCCAGCAGTCCCCGGGGTGTATACACTGAAGCTTTCTTT.